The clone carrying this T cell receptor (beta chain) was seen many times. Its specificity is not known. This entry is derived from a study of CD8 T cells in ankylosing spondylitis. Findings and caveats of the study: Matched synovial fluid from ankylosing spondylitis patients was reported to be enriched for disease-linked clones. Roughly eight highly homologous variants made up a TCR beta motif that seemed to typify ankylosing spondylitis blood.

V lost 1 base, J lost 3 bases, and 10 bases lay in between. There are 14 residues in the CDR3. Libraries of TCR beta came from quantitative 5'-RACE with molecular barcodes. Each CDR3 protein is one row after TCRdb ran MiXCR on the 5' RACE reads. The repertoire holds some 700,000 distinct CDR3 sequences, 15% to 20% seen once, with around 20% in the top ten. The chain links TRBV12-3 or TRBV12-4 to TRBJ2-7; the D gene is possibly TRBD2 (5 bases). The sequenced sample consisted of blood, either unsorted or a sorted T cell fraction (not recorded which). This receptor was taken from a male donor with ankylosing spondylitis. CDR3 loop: CASSLGGSYYEQYF. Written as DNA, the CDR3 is TGTGCCAGCAGTTTAGGTGGGAGCTACTACGAGCAGTACTTC.